These 18 T cell receptor beta chains came from one sample sequenced in a study of shared clonotypes between healthy human individuals. This table comes from immunoSEQ multiplex PCR, and its TCRdb copy is limited to in-frame clones, with some not included. Among 750,000 to 1,000,000 clones listed, about 92% were seen once. Naive CD8 cells, CD45RO-negative and positively selected for CCR7, excluded terminally differentiated effector memory CD45RA+ cells. Input material: naive CD8+ T cells sorted from blood. These receptor sequences come from a man aged 25 to 40 in good health.

The rearrangement links TRBV5-4 to TRBJ1-2, with 9 bases that match TRBD1. The CDR3 totals 14 residues. With 4 bases clipped from V and 0 bases from J, the junction kept 1 base outside the gene matches. The germline CDR1 and CDR2 sequences are SGHNT and YYREEE (reference sequence). CDR3: CASSRQGANYGYTF. The CDR3 nucleotides are TGTGCCAGCAGCAGACAGGGGGCTAACTATGGCTACACCTTC.

The rearrangement uses TRBV7-8 and TRBJ1-1; D gene ambiguous. The V end was cut by 1 base, the J end by 0 bases, with 15 bases between. CDR3 length equals 17 residues. The germline CDR1 and CDR2 sequences are SGHVS and FQNEAQ. CDR3 in amino acids: CASSLDRGSPMNTEAFF. The CDR3 DNA reads TGTGCCAGCAGCTTAGATCGGGGATCTCCCATGAACACTGAAGCTTTCTTT.

Notes on this clone: In the same sample, other DNA sequences code for this CDR3. V usage is TRBV13 and J usage is TRBJ2-1, with D maybe TRBD1 (5 bases). Germline V gives CDR1 PRHDT, CDR2 FYEKMQ (reference sequence). Trimming took off 1 base at V and 3 bases at J, with 10 bases between the two ends. The CDR3 has 15 residues. In DNA form, the CDR3 reads TGTGCCAGCAGCTTAGAGGGTCAGGGCTACAATGAGCAGTTCTTC. Translation gives CASSLEGQGYNEQFF. The full variable domain, rest sourced from reference TRBV13 and TRBJ2-1, is AAGVIQSPRHLIKEKRETATLKCYPIPRHDTVYWYQQGPGQDPQFLISFYEKMQSDKGSIPDRFSAQQFSDYHSELNMSSLELGDSALYFCASSLEGQGYNEQFFGPGTRLTVL.

This rearrangement joins TRBV6-5 to TRBJ1-2, with D hard to call. The CDR3 runs to 16 residues. V shed 3 bases and J shed 0 bases, with 14 bases lying between them. Looked up from germline, CDR1 is MNHEY and CDR2 is SVGAGI. In DNA, the CDR3 is TGTGCCAGCAGTTATCTCGTTACTGAGTCTAACTATGGCTACACCTTC. Protein product: CASSYLVTESNYGYTF.

CDR3 residues: CASSEASGRFYEQYF. The CDR3 DNA is TGTGCCAGCAGTGAAGCTAGCGGGAGGTTCTACGAGCAGTACTTC. The J gene is TRBJ2-7, the V gene TRBV6-1, with TRBD2 matching 10 bases. The germline CDR1 and CDR2 sequences are MNHNS and SASEGT. This CDR3 is 15 amino acids long. V was clipped by 0 bases and J by 3 bases; unmatched bases: 2.

This CDR3 is CASRPTVGNEQFF. CDR3 DNA sequence: TGTGCCAGCAGACCCACAGTCGGCAATGAGCAGTTCTTC. The chain carries TRBV2 and TRBJ2-1, with D uncertain. The V and J ends lost 6 bases and 6 bases respectively, with 12 bases between them. Germline lookup yields CDR1 SNHLY and CDR2 FYNNEI. The CDR3 sequence is 13 residues long.

The genes are TRBV10-3 and TRBJ1-2; 10 nucleotides align to TRBD1. Germline CDR1 is ENHRY and CDR2 is SYGVKD. V was clipped by 0 bases and J by 4 bases; unmatched bases: 14. The CDR3 runs to 19 residues. The CDR3 nucleotides read TGTGCCATCAGTGAGTCTTCGTGGGGACAGGGGTCGATCATCTATGGCTACACCTTC. This codes for CAISESSWGQGSIIYGYTF.

The table lists this clone with a count of one. V usage is TRBV2 and J usage is TRBJ1-5; 9 nucleotides match TRBD1. Losses at the gene ends were 5 bases for V and 4 bases for J; bases not matched to a gene: 6. The CDR3 sequence is 15 residues long. The germline gives CDR1 SNHLY, CDR2 FYNNEI. The CDR3 protein is CASSSGTGRNQPQHF. The CDR3 DNA reads as TGTGCCAGCAGTTCCGGGACAGGGCGGAATCAGCCCCAGCATTTT.

The chain is built from TRBV6-5 and TRBJ1-1, with D uncertain. The V end lost 6 bases, the J end lost 0 bases, and 11 bases lay between the germline ends. The germline CDR1 and CDR2 sequences are MNHEY and SVGAGI. The CDR3 runs to 14 residues. Written as DNA, the CDR3 is TGTGCCAGCAGCCTCTCCTCCATGAACACTGAAGCTTTCTTT. Its protein is CASSLSSMNTEAFF.

The rearrangement joins TRBV25-1 to TRBJ2-1; 7 nucleotides align to TRBD2. The CDR3 covers 14 residues. The J segment lost 3 bases and the V segment lost 6 bases, leaving 5 bases of the junction unmatched. Germline V lookup: CDR1 MGHDK, CDR2 SYGVNS. The CDR3 reads CASRTGGLYNEQFF. The CDR3 DNA reads as TGTGCCAGCAGAACGGGGGGACTCTACAATGAGCAGTTCTTC. Looking up the rest from reference TRBV25-1 and TRBJ2-1 gives the full variable domain: EADIYQTPRYLVIGTGKKITLECSQTMGHDKMYWYQQDPGMELHLIHYSYGVNSTEKGDLSSESTVSRIRTEHFPLTLESARPSHTSQYLCASRTGGLYNEQFFGPGTRLTVL.

Points on this clone: Different DNA sequences within this sample yield the same CDR3. J is TRBJ2-7 and V is TRBV11-2; 7 bases align to TRBD1. Trimming removed 5 bases from V and 1 base from J; junction bases left unmatched: 2. In germline, CDR1 is SGHAT, CDR2 FQNNGV. This CDR3 spans 13 amino acids. DNA of the CDR3: TGTGCCAGCAGCCCGGGACAGTCCTACGAGCAGTACTTC. Translated, it gives CASSPGQSYEQYF.

The chain uses TRBV10-3 and TRBJ2-2; 8 bases match TRBD1. Trimming took 3 bases from V and 0 from J; bases not matched to a gene: 3. Germline V gives CDR1 ENHRY, CDR2 SYGVKD. The CDR3 totals 16 residues. CDR3 coding DNA: TGTGCCATCAGTGAAGGACAGGGACCGAACACCGGGGAGCTGTTTTTT. Translated: CAISEGQGPNTGELFF.

V is TRBV18 and J is TRBJ1-1; perhaps TRBD1 as D (6 bases). The V gene's germline CDR1 is KGHSH and CDR2 LQKENI. This CDR3 is built from 16 residues. Trimming removed 5 bases at V and 1 base at J, with 17 bases between. CDR3 sequence: CASSSGDNFGNTEAFF. The CDR3 nucleotides are TGTGCCAGCTCATCGGGGGACAATTTTGGGAACACTGAAGCTTTCTTT.

This rearrangement joins TRBV7-9 to TRBJ1-1; D is undetermined. The CDR3 is 12 amino acids. CDR1 is SEHNR and CDR2 is FQNEAQ in the germline V gene (reference sequence). V lost 7 bases and J 6 bases, leaving 12 bases between the germline ends. The CDR3 DNA follows: TGTGCCAGCACCCAAGGAGAATCTGAAGCTTTCTTT. Translation gives CASTQGESEAFF.

A remark on this clone: Distinct nucleotide sequences in the sample also encode this CDR3. The J gene is TRBJ2-7, the V gene TRBV28; D remains unclear. There are 11 residues in the CDR3. The germline gives CDR1 MDHEN, CDR2 SYDVKM. Trimming took off 5 bases at V and 3 bases at J, with 5 bases between the two ends. As DNA, the CDR3 is TGTGCCAGCAGTCGAGTCTACGAGCAGTACTTC. As protein: CASSRVYEQYF.

The rearrangement joins TRBV9 to TRBJ1-4, with D possibly TRBD1 on 6 matching bases. Germline CDR1 SGDLS, CDR2 YYNGEE. The CDR3 has 15 residues. With 3 bases removed from V and 1 base from J, the gap between germline ends came to 10 bases. CDR3 coding DNA: TGTGCCAGCAGCGCGAGAGGGGGAACTAATGAAAAACTGTTTTTT. It codes for CASSARGGTNEKLFF.

The V and J genes are TRBV6-5 and TRBJ2-3; D tentatively reads TRBD1 or TRBD2 (5 bases each). Per the germline V gene, CDR1 is MNHEY and CDR2 is SVGAGI. The V end was cut by 8 bases, the J end by 1 base, with 10 bases between. The CDR3 has 13 amino acids. The CDR3 DNA reads TGTGCCAGCGCGTTGGGGGGCACAGATACGCAGTATTTT. Residues: CASALGGTDTQYF.

The chain links TRBV27 to TRBJ2-1, with TRBD2 matching over 9 bases. Germline V gene lookup returns CDR1 MNHEY and CDR2 SMNVEV (reference sequence). Trimming at V came to 11 bases and at J to 3 bases, leaving 8 bases not matched to a gene. The CDR3 length is 14 residues. In nucleotides, the CDR3 is TGTGCCTCGCGGGTAGCGGGAGTCTACAATGAGCAGTTCTTC. Translated, it gives CASRVAGVYNEQFF.